The 9 T cell receptor beta chains in this list originate from one sample, sequenced in a study of blood T cell repertoires in COVID-19 (dated by TCRdb to the early 2020s). Library method: the immunoSEQ multiplex PCR assay. The table comes from immuneACCESS by way of TCRdb, which keeps in-frame sequences with V and J called. Part of the clones is missing from these tables; in studies checked, under half for an unresolved V gene and the rest for unknown reasons. Present in this sample are some 250,000 clones, roughly 91% of which were seen just once. The top ten clonotypes cover approximately 2.5% of the sample. Material: PBMCs or T cells enriched from blood (not recorded which). Receptors originate from a woman aged 40 to 49 with acute COVID-19.

The sample holds one count of this clone. This chain uses TRBV18 with TRBJ2-3, with TRBD2 identical over 14 bases. Germline CDR1 and CDR2: KGHSH and LQKENI. Trimming at V came to 1 base and at J to 4 bases, leaving 1 base not matched to a gene. The CDR3 covers 16 residues. The CDR3 coding sequence is TGTGCCAGCTCACCACGACTAGCGGGAGGGCCAGATACGCAGTATTTT. Protein: CASSPRLAGGPDTQYF.

The rearrangement uses TRBV6-5 and TRBJ2-5; 8 nucleotides agree with TRBD2. The germline CDR1 and CDR2 sequences are MNHEY and SVGAGI. The CDR3 loop spans 13 amino acids. The J segment lost 4 bases and the V segment lost 5 bases, leaving 3 bases of the junction unmatched. The CDR3 sequence is CASSPGLAETQYF. The DNA of the CDR3 is TGTGCCAGCAGTCCTGGACTAGCAGAGACCCAGTACTTC.

The chain joins TRBV7-3 to TRBJ2-7, with 9 bases fitting TRBD1. Germline CDR1 is SGHTA and CDR2 is FQGTGA. The CDR3 runs 15 residues. Trimming at V came to 0 bases and at J to 5 bases, leaving 5 bases not matched to a gene. CDR3: CASSLTGTGFHEQYF. DNA of the CDR3: TGTGCCAGCAGCTTAACAGGGACAGGGTTCCACGAGCAGTACTTC.

In this sample, this clone turned up once. This rearrangement joins TRBV25-1 to TRBJ2-3; TRBD2 agrees at 8 bases. In germline, CDR1 is MGHDK, CDR2 SYGVNS. V lost 0 bases to trimming and J lost 5 bases; unmatched junction nucleotides: 4. CDR3 length: 15 amino acids. The CDR3 protein is CASSEYGTSKDTQYF. Here the CDR3 DNA reads TGTGCCAGCAGTGAATATGGGACTAGTAAAGATACGCAGTATTTT.

V and J are TRBV21-1 and TRBJ1-1; the D segment call TRBD1 is taken from the table without a DNA check. TRBV21-1 is tagged as a pseudogene. CDR3 length: 15 amino acids. The CDR3 is CASSNRGVVGTEAFF. DNA of the CDR3: TGTGCCAGCAGCAACAGGGGCGTCGTCGGCACTGAAGCTTTCTTT.

The V gene is TRBV7-2, the J gene TRBJ2-5; maybe TRBD2 (7 bases). The CDR3 is 17 amino acids. V was shortened by 2 bases and J by 1 base, with 17 bases between the two germline ends. Germline assignment: CDR1 SGHTA and CDR2 FQGNSA. CDR3 coding DNA: TGTGCCAGCAGCTTAAGGGGGACTACTCTACTCCAAGAGACCCAGTACTTC. Its protein product is CASSLRGTTLLQETQYF. The whole variable domain, remainder taken from reference TRBV7-2 and TRBJ2-5, is GAGVSQSPSNKVTEKGKDVELRCDPISGHTALYWYRQSLGQGLEFLIYFQGNSAPDKSGLPSDRFSAERTGGSVSTLTIQRTQQEDSAVYLCASSLRGTTLLQETQYFGPGTRLLVL.

V is TRBV9 and J is TRBJ2-3, with D tentatively TRBD1 (7 bases). V lost 0 bases, J lost 3 bases, and 14 bases lay in between. CDR1 SGDLS and CDR2 YYNGEE come from the germline V gene. The CDR3 sequence is 16 residues long. The chain's CDR3 is CASSVASGGMTDTQYF. In nucleotides, the CDR3 is TGTGCCAGCAGCGTAGCGTCAGGGGGGATGACAGATACGCAGTATTTT.

This clone turned up a few times. The chain uses TRBV19 and TRBJ2-2; D is unresolved. Germline V lookup: CDR1 LNHDA, CDR2 SQIVND (reference sequence). Trimming took off 3 bases at V and 2 bases at J, with 7 bases between the two ends. The CDR3 runs 14 residues. CDR3 DNA: TGTGCCAGTAGTATCTTCGGTAACACCGGGGAGCTGTTTTTT. Amino acid sequence: CASSIFGNTGELFF.

This clone was seen only once. The rearrangement uses TRBV7-9 and TRBJ1-1; D unclear. CDR1 and CDR2 from the germline V gene are SEHNR and FQNEAQ (reference sequence). The CDR3 has 11 amino acids. The CDR3 DNA is TGTGCATCGCGGGTCGGCAGCGAAGCTTTCTTT. Amino acid sequence: CASRVGSEAFF.